Shown below are 10 T cell receptor beta chains from a single sample sequenced in a study of blood T cell repertoires in COVID-19. Clones were read by immunoSEQ multiplex PCR, and TCRdb kept only the in-frame ones, dropping some. The table includes about 140,000 clones, 75% to 90% detected once. Sequencing used PBMCs or T cells enriched from blood (not recorded which). The source of these receptors is a man aged 60-69 years who had recovered from COVID-19.

V and J are TRBV12-3 or TRBV12-4 and TRBJ1-5, with D maybe TRBD1 (5 bases). V lost 6 bases to trimming and J lost 2 bases, with 8 bases between them. The CDR3 contains 13 residues. In DNA form, the CDR3 reads TGTGCCAGCAGAGGAGGGGGCAATCAGCCCCAGCATTTT. Its translation is CASRGGGNQPQHF.

Details on this clone: One end of the junction is discordant with germline, which a read error may explain. The chain joins TRBV3-1 (or the pseudogene TRBV3-2) to TRBJ1-6; D possibly corresponds to TRBD1 (6 bases). The germline CDR1 and CDR2 sequences are LGHDT and YNNKEL (reference sequence). This CDR3 spans 15 amino acids. This chain's CDR3 is CASSKEVRGATPLHF. In DNA form, the CDR3 reads TGTGCCAGCAGCAAAGAGGTGCGGGGGGCAACACCCCTCCACTTT.

This rearrangement joins TRBV19 to TRBJ2-2; 7 nucleotides match TRBD2. CDR3 length equals 14 residues. Germline loops: CDR1 LNHDA, CDR2 SQIVND (reference sequence). V trimming: 7 bases; J trimming: 7 bases; junction bases outside the gene matches: 9. The CDR3 DNA is TGTGCCAGTACTCGCGGGAGCGTCCACGGGGAGCTGTTTTTT. It yields the protein CASTRGSVHGELFF.

This sequence joins TRBV5-1 and TRBJ1-1, with 7 positions matching TRBD1. The V gene end was trimmed by 4 bases and the J gene end by 3 bases; junction bases not matched to a gene: 6. The germline V gene encodes CDR1 SGHRS and CDR2 YFSETQ. The CDR3 loop spans 14 amino acids. CDR3 region: CASSKDRLDTEAFF. As DNA, the CDR3 is TGCGCCAGCAGCAAGGACAGGTTGGACACTGAAGCTTTCTTT.

The gene calls are TRBV28 and TRBJ2-5, with TRBD2 matching 9 bases. The CDR3 has 14 residues. Per the germline V gene, CDR1 is MDHEN and CDR2 is SYDVKM. The V and J ends lost 5 bases and 5 bases, in that order; junction bases with no gene match: 6. CDR3 in DNA: TGTGCCAGCAGTCTGCGGGGGGGCCGGGAGACCCAGTACTTC. This gives the protein CASSLRGGRETQYF.

The V call is TRBV3-1 (or the pseudogene TRBV3-2), the J call TRBJ1-4; D gene ambiguous. V was cut by 1 base and J by 3 bases, with 3 bases left in between. There are 13 residues in the CDR3. CDR1 and CDR2 (germline): LGHDT, YNNKEL (reference sequence). CDR3 loop: CASSQAANEKLFF. The CDR3 region has the DNA TGTGCCAGCAGCCAAGCGGCTAATGAAAAACTGTTTTTT.

The rearrangement joins TRBV19 to TRBJ1-2; 7 bases align to TRBD1. The germline V gene encodes CDR1 LNHDA and CDR2 SQIVND (reference sequence). The CDR3 totals 15 residues. Trimming removed 3 bases from V and 0 bases from J; junction bases left unmatched: 4. The CDR3 region has the DNA TGTGCCAGTAGTATCGACAGGGAGGCTAACTATGGCTACACCTTC. It is translated as CASSIDREANYGYTF.

The chain carries TRBV7-7 and TRBJ1-6, with D possibly TRBD1 on 6 matching bases. Germline V gives CDR1 SSHAT, CDR2 FNYEAQ (reference sequence). Between the trimmed V and J ends, which lost 5 bases and 8 bases, there was a span of 10 bases. The CDR3 consists of 13 residues. CDR3 loop: CASSINRDSPLHF. CDR3 in DNA: TGTGCCAGCAGCATCAACAGGGATTCACCCCTCCACTTT.

The chain recombines TRBV28 with TRBJ1-2; weak D call: TRBD1 (6 bases). The germline V gene encodes CDR1 MDHEN and CDR2 SYDVKM. V dropped 3 bases and J dropped 7 bases, with 12 bases sitting between them. The CDR3 runs to 13 residues. The CDR3 protein is CASSFTQGAGYTF. The CDR3 DNA sequence: TGTGCCAGCAGTTTTACACAGGGCGCTGGCTACACCTTC.

V is TRBV2 and J is TRBJ1-2; possible D gene TRBD1, 5 bases. CDR1 is SNHLY, CDR2 FYNNEI, per germline. The length of the CDR3 is 14 residues. V was clipped by 3 bases and J by 6 bases, with 14 bases between them. The CDR3 spells CASSDRRGGDGYTF. DNA of the CDR3: TGTGCCAGCAGTGATAGGAGGGGCGGGGATGGCTACACCTTC.